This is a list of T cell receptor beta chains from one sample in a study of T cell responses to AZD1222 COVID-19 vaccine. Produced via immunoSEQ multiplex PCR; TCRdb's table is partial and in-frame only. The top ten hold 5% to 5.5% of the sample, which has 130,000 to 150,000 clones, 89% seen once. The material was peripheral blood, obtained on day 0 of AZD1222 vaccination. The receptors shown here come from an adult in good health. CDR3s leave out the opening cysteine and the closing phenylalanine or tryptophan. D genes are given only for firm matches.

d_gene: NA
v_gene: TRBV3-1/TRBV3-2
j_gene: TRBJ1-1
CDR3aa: ASSLRGMSTEAF

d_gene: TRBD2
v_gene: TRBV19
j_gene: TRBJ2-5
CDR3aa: ASSIALAGGQETQY

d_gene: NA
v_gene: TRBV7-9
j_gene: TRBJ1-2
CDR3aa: ASSFAVGANYT

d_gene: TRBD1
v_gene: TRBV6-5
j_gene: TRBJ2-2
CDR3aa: ASRRGRDTGELF

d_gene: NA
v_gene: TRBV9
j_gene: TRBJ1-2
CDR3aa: ASSKREGYT

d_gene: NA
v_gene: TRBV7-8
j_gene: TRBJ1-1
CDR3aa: ASSPVSEAF

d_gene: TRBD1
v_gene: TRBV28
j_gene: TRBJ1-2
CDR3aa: ASSPRTGRYGYT

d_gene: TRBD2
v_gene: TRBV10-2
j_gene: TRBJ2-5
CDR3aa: ASGTSGKETQY

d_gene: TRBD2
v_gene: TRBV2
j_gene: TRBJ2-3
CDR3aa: ASSAGTSSLQTDTQY

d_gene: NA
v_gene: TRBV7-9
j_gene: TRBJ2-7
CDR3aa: ASRASGSSYEQY

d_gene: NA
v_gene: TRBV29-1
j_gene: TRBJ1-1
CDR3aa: SVVWVCWRTEAF

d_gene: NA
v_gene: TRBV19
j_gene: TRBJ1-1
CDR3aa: ASRRQGRTEAF

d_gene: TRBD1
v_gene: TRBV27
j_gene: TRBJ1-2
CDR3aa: ASSSGTALNYGYT

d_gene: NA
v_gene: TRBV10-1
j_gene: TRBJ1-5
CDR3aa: ASSRGSGQPQH

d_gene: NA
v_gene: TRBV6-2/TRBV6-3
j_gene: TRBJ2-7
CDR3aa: ASSSRDSGEQY

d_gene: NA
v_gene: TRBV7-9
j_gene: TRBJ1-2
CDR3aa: ASSPVTSLYGYT

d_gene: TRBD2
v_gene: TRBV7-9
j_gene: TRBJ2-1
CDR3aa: ASSLLTSGLGNEQF

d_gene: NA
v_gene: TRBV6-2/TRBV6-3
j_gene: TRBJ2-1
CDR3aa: ASSRKGTYNEQF

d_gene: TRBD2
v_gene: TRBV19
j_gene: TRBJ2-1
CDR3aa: ASSYPGTGGRNEQF

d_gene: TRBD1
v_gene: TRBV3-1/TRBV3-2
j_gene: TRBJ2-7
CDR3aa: ASSQDNRGLYEQY

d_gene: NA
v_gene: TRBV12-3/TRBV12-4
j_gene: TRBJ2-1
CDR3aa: ASSFHSSEQF

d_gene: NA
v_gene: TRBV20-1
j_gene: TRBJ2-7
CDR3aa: SASDTYEQY

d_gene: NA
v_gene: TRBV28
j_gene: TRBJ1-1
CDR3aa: ASSYGGTGNTEAF

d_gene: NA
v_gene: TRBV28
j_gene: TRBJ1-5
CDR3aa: ASGLGNQPQH

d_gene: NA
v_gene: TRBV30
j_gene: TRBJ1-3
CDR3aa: AWSDGDSSGNTIY